This T cell receptor beta chain was retrieved from a study of OX40 agonist ivuxolimab in advanced cancers. The study, taken as a whole, reports: Also showing low normalized T-cell clonal expansion were some of the nonresponders.

Assay used: immunoSEQ multiplex PCR; TCRdb lists only in-frame clones, some missing. There are tens of thousands of clones in the sample; around 81% occur only once, and 5.5% to 7% lies in the top ten. There are many counts of this clone. Its specificity is unknown. Cycle 7 day 1, cycle 4 day 1, and baseline were the timepoints at which blood was sampled. The ends lost 5 bases at V and 0 bases at J; junction bases unmatched: 6. This CDR3 is built from 17 residues. CDR1 is PRHDT, CDR2 FYEKMQ, per germline (reference sequence). The V and J genes are TRBV13 and TRBJ2-1, with 11 bases matching TRBD2. The clonotype comes from an adult with an advanced solid tumor such as melanoma, head and neck, liver or kidney cancer. The sample was CD4+ or CD8+ T cells sorted from blood, taken in a trial of the OX40 agonist ivuxolimab. This CDR3 reads CASSTRLAGLSYNEQFF. Here the CDR3 DNA reads TGTGCCAGCAGCACCCGACTAGCGGGGCTCTCCTACAATGAGCAGTTCTTC. The full variable domain, in which reference TRBV13 and TRBJ2-1 provide the parts outside the CDR3, is AAGVIQSPRHLIKEKRETATLKCYPIPRHDTVYWYQQGPGQDPQFLISFYEKMQSDKGSIPDRFSAQQFSDYHSELNMSSLELGDSALYFCASSTRLAGLSYNEQFFGPGTRLTVL.